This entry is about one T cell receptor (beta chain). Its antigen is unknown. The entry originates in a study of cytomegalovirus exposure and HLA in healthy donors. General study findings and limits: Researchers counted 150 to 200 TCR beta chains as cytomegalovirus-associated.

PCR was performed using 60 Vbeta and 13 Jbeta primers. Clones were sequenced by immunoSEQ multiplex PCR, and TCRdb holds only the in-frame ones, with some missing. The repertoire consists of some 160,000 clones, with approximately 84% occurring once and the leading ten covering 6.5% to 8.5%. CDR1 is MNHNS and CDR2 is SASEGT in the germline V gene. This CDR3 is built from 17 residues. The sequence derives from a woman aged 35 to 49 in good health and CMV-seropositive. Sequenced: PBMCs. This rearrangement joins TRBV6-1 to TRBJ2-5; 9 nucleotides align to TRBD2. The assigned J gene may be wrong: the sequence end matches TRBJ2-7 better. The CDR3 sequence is CASSERRGGKRAYEQYF. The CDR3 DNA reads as TGTGCCAGCAGTGAAAGGCGGGGGGGTAAACGAGCCTACGAGCAGTACTTC.